This is a list of T cell receptor beta chains from one sample in a study of blood T cell repertoires in COVID-19. Some clones are missing from TCRdb's copy, which holds only in-frame ones; the method was immunoSEQ multiplex PCR. The sample has more than 250,000 clones, around 90% seen once. Sequencing was carried out using peripheral blood. The receptors originated from a man aged 50-60 years with active or convalescent COVID-19. The CDR3 runs from the conserved cysteine through the conserved F or W. Each record gives: J gene, clone size, D gene, V gene, CDR3 protein, CDR3 DNA. The D gene is left open where the match is weak. Rows may omit the clone size; those that give it use once, few, many or a size class.

TRBJ1-2,NA,NA,TRBV27,CASSLGQGNYGYTF,TGTGCCAGCAGTTTGGGGCAGGGGAACTATGGCTACACCTTC
TRBJ1-1,NA,NA,TRBV7-2,CASTLSAMNTEAFF,TGTGCCAGCACCTTAAGCGCTATGAACACTGAAGCTTTCTTT
TRBJ2-5,NA,NA,TRBV5-1,CASSLYTQETQYF,TGCGCCAGCAGCTTGTATACACAAGAGACCCAGTACTTC
TRBJ1-3,NA,NA,TRBV30,CAWSVLGGWAGNTIYF,TGTGCCTGGAGTGTACTGGGGGGATGGGCTGGAAACACCATATATTTT
TRBJ1-2,NA,NA,TRBV18,CASSPREGQVDGYTF,TGTGCCAGCTCACCACGGGAGGGACAAGTCGATGGCTACACCTTC
TRBJ1-2,NA,NA,TRBV7-9,CASSLVPGPPYGYTF,TGTGCCAGCAGCTTAGTCCCGGGTCCCCCTTATGGCTACACCTTC
TRBJ2-7,NA,TRBD2,TRBV10-3,CAVTSGDSYEQYF,TGTGCCGTCACTAGCGGGGACTCCTACGAGCAGTACTTC
TRBJ2-5,NA,NA,TRBV5-6,CASSLSPGLGETQYF,TGTGCCAGCAGCTTGTCTCCAGGGCTTGGAGAGACCCAGTACTTC
TRBJ1-1,NA,NA,TRBV18,CASSPPRPGRAEAFF,TGTGCCAGCTCACCACCGCGACCGGGAAGGGCTGAAGCTTTCTTT
TRBJ1-1,NA,TRBD1,TRBV2,CASSLDRGAEAFF,TGTGCCAGCAGTCTAGACAGGGGGGCTGAAGCTTTCTTT
TRBJ1-2,NA,NA,TRBV4-1,CASSQDEQYVYGYTF,TGCGCCAGCAGCCAAGATGAACAGTACGTCTATGGCTACACCTTC
TRBJ2-1,NA,TRBD2,TRBV5-1,CASSSKVAGGSNEQFF,TGCGCCAGCAGCTCCAAGGTAGCGGGGGGTTCCAATGAGCAGTTCTTC
TRBJ1-2,once,NA,TRBV6-1,CASSEQGLGYGYTF,TGTGCCAGCAGTGAACAGGGTTTGGGGTATGGCTACACCTTC
TRBJ2-2,NA,NA,TRBV13,CASSLGFGRNTGELFF,TGTGCCAGCAGCTTAGGTTTCGGGAGGAACACCGGGGAGCTGTTTTTT
TRBJ1-5,many,NA,TRBV18,CASSPRGTPNQPQHF,TGTGCCAGCTCACCACGCGGAACCCCCAATCAGCCCCAGCATTTT
TRBJ2-1,NA,NA,TRBV5-1,CASSLVERGEQFF,TGCGCCAGCAGCTTGGTCGAACGGGGTGAGCAGTTCTTC
TRBJ2-5,NA,NA,TRBV24-1,CATSDPIQEGETQYF,TGTGCCACCAGTGACCCGATACAGGAGGGAGAGACCCAGTACTTC
TRBJ2-1,few,TRBD2,TRBV24-1,CATSDPSGRVGEQFF,TGTGCCACCAGCGACCCTAGCGGGAGGGTCGGTGAGCAGTTCTTC
TRBJ1-4,NA,TRBD1,TRBV10-3,CAISRDSNEKLFF,TGTGCCATCAGTCGGGACAGTAATGAAAAACTGTTTTTT
TRBJ2-6,NA,TRBD2,TRBV18,CASSRGLAGEPGANVLTF,TGTGCCAGCTCACGCGGACTAGCGGGGGAACCTGGGGCCAACGTCCTGACTTTC
TRBJ1-2,NA,TRBD1,TRBV5-1,CASSWAETGGYGYTF,TGCGCCAGCAGCTGGGCTGAGACAGGGGGCTATGGCTACACCTTC
TRBJ1-1,NA,NA,TRBV14,CASSFTENTEAFF,TGTGCCAGCAGCTTTACAGAGAACACTGAAGCTTTCTTT
TRBJ2-1,NA,TRBD1,TRBV7-9,CASSLVLGTGTSKFF,TGTGCCAGCAGCTTAGTACTAGGGACAGGGACCTCTAAGTTCTTC
TRBJ1-1,NA,NA,TRBV7-9,CASSLTGQSNTEAFF,TGTGCCAGCAGCCTTACAGGACAATCGAACACTGAAGCTTTCTTT
TRBJ2-7,NA,NA,TRBV2,CASSKDSVFYEQYF,TGTGCCAGCAGTAAGGACAGCGTTTTCTACGAGCAGTACTTC
TRBJ1-2,once,TRBD1,TRBV9,CASSIGTGMTNGYTF,TGTGCCAGCAGCATAGGGACAGGGATGACTAATGGCTACACCTTC
TRBJ1-2,NA,NA,TRBV7-2,CASSPRAGDGYTF,TGTGCCAGCAGCCCAAGGGCAGGGGATGGCTACACCTTC
TRBJ2-7,NA,NA,TRBV2,CASSAQGYSSEQYF,TGTGCCAGCAGTGCTCAGGGGTACTCGTCCGAGCAGTACTTC
TRBJ1-1,NA,NA,TRBV25-1,CASSEGGANTEAFF,TGTGCCAGCAGTGAGGGGGGGGCTAACACTGAAGCTTTCTTT
TRBJ2-7,NA,TRBD1,TRBV27,CASSLLSVGQGHEQYF,TGTGCCAGCAGTTTATTGTCCGTTGGACAGGGCCACGAGCAGTACTTC
TRBJ2-1,NA,TRBD2,TRBV19,CASSMLAGYYNEQFF,TGTGCCAGTAGTATGCTAGCGGGGTACTACAATGAGCAGTTCTTC
TRBJ1-1,few,NA,TRBV7-2,CASSLGGVRNTEAFF,TGTGCCAGCAGCTTAGGGGGGGTTAGGAACACTGAAGCTTTCTTT
TRBJ2-2,NA,NA,TRBV5-4,CASSLTGDRTGELFF,TGTGCCAGCAGCTTGACAGGTGATCGCACCGGGGAGCTGTTTTTT
TRBJ2-7,NA,NA,TRBV5-1,CASSLGRGEQYF,TGCGCCAGCAGCCTTGGACGGGGAGAGCAGTACTTC
TRBJ1-5,NA,TRBD1,TRBV5-3,CATPRDRGLLNQPQHF,TGTGCCACTCCAAGGGACAGGGGGCTCCTGAATCAGCCCCAGCATTTT
TRBJ1-2,once,NA,TRBV7-9,CASSLSQGTNYGYTF,TGTGCCAGCAGCTTATCGCAGGGAACGAACTATGGCTACACCTTC